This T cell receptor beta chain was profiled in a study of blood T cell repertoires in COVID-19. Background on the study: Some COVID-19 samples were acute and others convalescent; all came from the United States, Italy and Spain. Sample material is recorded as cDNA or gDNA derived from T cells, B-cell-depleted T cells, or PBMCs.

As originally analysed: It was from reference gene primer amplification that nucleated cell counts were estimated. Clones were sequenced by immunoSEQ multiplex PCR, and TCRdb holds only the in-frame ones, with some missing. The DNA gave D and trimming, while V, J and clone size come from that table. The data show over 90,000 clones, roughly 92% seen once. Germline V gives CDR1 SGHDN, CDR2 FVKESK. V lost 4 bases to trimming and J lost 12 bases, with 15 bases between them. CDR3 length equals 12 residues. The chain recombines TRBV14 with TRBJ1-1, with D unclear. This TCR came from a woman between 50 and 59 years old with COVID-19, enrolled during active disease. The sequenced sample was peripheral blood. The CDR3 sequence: CASSPSFRETFF. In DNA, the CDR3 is TGTGCCAGCAGCCCATCCTTTAGAGAAACTTTCTTT.